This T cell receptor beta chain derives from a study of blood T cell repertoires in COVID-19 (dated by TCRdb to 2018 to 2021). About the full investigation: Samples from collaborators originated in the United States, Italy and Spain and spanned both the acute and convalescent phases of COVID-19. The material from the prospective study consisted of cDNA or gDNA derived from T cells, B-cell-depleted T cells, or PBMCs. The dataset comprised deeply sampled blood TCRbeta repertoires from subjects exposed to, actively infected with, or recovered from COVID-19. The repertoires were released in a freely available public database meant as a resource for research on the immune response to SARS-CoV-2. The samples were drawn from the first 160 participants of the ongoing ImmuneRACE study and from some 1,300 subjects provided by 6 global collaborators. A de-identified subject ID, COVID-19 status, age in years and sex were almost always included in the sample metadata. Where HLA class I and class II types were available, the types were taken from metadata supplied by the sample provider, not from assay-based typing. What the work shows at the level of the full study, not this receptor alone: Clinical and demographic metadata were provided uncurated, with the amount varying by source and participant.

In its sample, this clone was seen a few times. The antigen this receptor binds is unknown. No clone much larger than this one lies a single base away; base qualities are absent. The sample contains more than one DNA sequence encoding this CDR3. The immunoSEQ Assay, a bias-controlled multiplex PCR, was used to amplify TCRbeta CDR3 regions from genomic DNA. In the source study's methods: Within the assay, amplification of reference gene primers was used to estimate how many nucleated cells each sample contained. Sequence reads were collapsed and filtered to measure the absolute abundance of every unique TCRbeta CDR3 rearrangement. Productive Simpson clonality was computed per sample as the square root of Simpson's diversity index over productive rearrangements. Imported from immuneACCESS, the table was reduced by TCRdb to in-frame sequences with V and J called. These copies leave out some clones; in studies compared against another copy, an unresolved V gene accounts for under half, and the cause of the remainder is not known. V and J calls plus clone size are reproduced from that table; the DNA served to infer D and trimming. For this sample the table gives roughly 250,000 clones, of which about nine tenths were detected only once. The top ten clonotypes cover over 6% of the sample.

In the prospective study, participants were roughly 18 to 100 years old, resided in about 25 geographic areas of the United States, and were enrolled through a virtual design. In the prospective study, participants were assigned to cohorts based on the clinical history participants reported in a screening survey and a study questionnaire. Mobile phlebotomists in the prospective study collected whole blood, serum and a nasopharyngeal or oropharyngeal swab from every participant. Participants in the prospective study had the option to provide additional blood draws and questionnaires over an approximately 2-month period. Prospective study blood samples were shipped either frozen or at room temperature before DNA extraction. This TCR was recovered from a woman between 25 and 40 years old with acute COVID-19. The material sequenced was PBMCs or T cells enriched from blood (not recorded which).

CDR3 loop: CASSRGQANTEAFF. The DNA sequence is as follows: TGCGCCAGCAGCCGGGGACAGGCGAACACTGAAGCTTTCTTT. The receptor chain draws on TRBV5-1 and TRBJ1-1; 8 bases in between match TRBD1. For CDR1 and CDR2, the germline V gene lists SGHRS and YFSETQ. Inclusive of the bounding cysteine and phenylalanine, the CDR3 is 14 residues long. Just the 42-base CDR3 DNA is kept, in frame starting at base 1. V ends up 4 bases short and J 1 base short, with an unmatched junction base count of 3.